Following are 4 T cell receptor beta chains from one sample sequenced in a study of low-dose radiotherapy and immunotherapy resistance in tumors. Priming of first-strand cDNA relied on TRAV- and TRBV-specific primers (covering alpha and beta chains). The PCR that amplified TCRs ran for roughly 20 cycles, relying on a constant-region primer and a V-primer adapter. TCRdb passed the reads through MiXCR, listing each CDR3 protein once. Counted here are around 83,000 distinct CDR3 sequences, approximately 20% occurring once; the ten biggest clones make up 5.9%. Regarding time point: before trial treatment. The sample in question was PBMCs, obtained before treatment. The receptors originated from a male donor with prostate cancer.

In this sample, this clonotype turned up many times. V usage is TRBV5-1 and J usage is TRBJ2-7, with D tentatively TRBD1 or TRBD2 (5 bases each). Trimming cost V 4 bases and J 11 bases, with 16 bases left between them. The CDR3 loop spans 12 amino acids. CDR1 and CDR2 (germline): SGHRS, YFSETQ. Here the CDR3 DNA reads TGCGCCAGCAGCCAACCAGGGAGTATGGAGTACTTC. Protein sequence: CASSQPGSMEYF.

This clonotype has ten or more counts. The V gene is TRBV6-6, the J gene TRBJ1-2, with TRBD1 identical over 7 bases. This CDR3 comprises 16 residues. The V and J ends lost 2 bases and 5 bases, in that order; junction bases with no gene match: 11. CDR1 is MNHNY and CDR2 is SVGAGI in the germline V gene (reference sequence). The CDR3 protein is CASSYGRGTGSYGYTF. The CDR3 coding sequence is TGTGCCAGCAGTTACGGCAGGGGGACGGGTAGTTATGGCTACACCTTC.

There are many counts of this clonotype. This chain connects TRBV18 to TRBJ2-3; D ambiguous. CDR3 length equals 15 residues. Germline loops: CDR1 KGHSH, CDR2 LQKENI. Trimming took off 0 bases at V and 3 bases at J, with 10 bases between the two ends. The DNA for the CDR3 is TGTGCCAGCTCACCACCCTCAGGTGCTACAGATACGCAGTATTTT. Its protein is CASSPPSGATDTQYF.

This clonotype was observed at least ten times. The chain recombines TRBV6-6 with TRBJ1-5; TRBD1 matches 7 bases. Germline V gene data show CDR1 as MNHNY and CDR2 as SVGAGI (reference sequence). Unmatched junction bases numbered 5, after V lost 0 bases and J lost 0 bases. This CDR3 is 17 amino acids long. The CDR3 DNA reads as TGTGCCAGCAGTTACTCGAGACAGGGCTATAGCAATCAGCCCCAGCATTTT. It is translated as CASSYSRQGYSNQPQHF.